The following is a T cell receptor beta chain sequence with its context. Sample-barcoded 5' priming and a J-beta primer mix drove a second PCR of 7 to 11 cycles. Each cDNA molecule received a tag from a template-switch adaptor that had 12 random nucleotides. One entry per CDR3 protein results from TCRdb running MiXCR on the 5' RACE reads. The sample lists about 650,000 distinct CDR3 sequences, roughly 30% seen once, with approximately 15% in the top ten. The data belong to a study of blood T cells in healthy people across ages. Germline lookup yields CDR1 MNHNY and CDR2 SVGAGI (reference sequence). This CDR3 spans 16 amino acids. The V and J ends lost 7 bases and 0 bases respectively, with 16 bases between them.

Sequenced: blood. This clonotype was sampled from a woman older than 75 in good health. The chain combines TRBV6-6 with TRBJ1-5, with D possibly being TRBD1 (5 bases). The CDR3 region has the DNA TGTGCCAGCACCCCGGGACGGGGGTATAGCAATCAGCCCCAGCATTTT. This sequence encodes CASTPGRGYSNQPQHF.